The 24 T cell receptor beta chains listed next were all sequenced from one sample in a study of shared clonotypes between healthy human individuals. Some clones are missing from TCRdb's copy, which holds only in-frame ones; the method was immunoSEQ multiplex PCR. The table lists approximately 500,000 clones, 81% of them singletons. Sequencing used PBMCs. These receptors were obtained from a woman aged 35 to 49 in good health. Some clones in this sample may be carry-over from other donors' samples.

With respect to this clone: A far larger clone lies a single base away; this is likely a read error. The same CDR3 can be traced to other DNA sequences in this sample. The chain combines TRBV19 with TRBJ2-4, with D possibly being TRBD1 (6 bases). CDR3 size: 13 residues. The germline V gene encodes CDR1 LNHDA and CDR2 SQIVND (reference sequence). CDR3 DNA sequence: TGCGCCAGTAGTATAGACAGGCGGAACATTCAGTACTTC. Protein sequence: CASSIDRRNIQYF.

The rearrangement links TRBV2 to TRBJ2-1; no clear D gene. The CDR3 length is 10 residues. Trimming pared 5 bases from V and 8 bases from J, leaving 4 bases between. Germline V gene sequence: CDR1 SNHLY, CDR2 FYNNEI. In DNA, the CDR3 is TGTGCCAGCAGTCTACATGAGCAGTTCTTC. This translates into CASSLHEQFF.

This clone was counted only a few times. A far larger clone is just one base off, so this is likely a read error. This sample also contains other DNA sequences that code for the same CDR3. The CDR3 DNA sequence: TGTGCCAGCTCACCAGTGCTAAGGGAGAGGAACACTGAAGCTTTCTTT. This encodes CASSPVLRERNTEAFF. The chain couples TRBV18 to TRBJ1-1; D not resolved. The CDR3 runs 16 residues. The ends were cut back, 2 bases at V and 1 base at J, with 14 bases in the middle. Germline V lookup: CDR1 KGHSH, CDR2 LQKENI. The entire variable domain, with the rest obtained from reference TRBV18 and TRBJ1-1, is as follows: NAGVMQNPRHLVRRRGQEARLRCSPMKGHSHVYWYRQLPEEGLKFMVYLQKENIIDESGMPKERFSAEFPKEGPSILRIQQVVRGDSAAYFCASSPVLRERNTEAFFGQGTRLTVV.

With respect to this clone: A much larger clone lies a single base off, so this may be a read error. The rearrangement joins TRBV11-2 to TRBJ2-7; 16 nucleotides line up with TRBD2. Germline V gene lookup returns CDR1 SGHAT and CDR2 FQNNGV. V dropped 4 bases and J dropped 4; count of bases not matched to a gene: 1. The CDR3 spans 15 residues. The CDR3 is CASSSGLAGGYEQYF. CDR3 DNA sequence: TGTGCCAGCAGCTCGGGACTAGCGGGAGGGTACGAGCAGTACTTC. The variable domain in full, with the rest retrieved from reference TRBV11-2 and TRBJ2-7, is EAGVAQSPRYKIIEKRQSVAFWCNPISGHATLYWYQQILGQGPKLLIQFQNNGVVDDSQLPKDRFSAERLKGVDSTLKIQPAKLEDSAVYLCASSSGLAGGYEQYFGPGTRLTVT.

With regard to this clone: It is likely a read error: a sequence one base away is far more abundant. This specimen includes other DNA sequences encoding the same CDR3. The chain carries TRBV7-9 and TRBJ1-1, with unresolved D. Germline assignment: CDR1 SEHNR and CDR2 FQNEAQ (reference sequence). Deletions cut 3 bases from V and 4 bases from J, with 12 bases between. The CDR3 runs 14 residues. This chain's CDR3 is CASSFVGAGTEAFF. The CDR3 nucleotides are TGTGCCAGCAGCTTCGTGGGCGCAGGCACTGAAGCTTTCTTT.

This chain links TRBV7-2 with TRBJ2-3; D gene unclear. The CDR3 covers 12 residues. Trimming cost V 5 bases and J 3 bases, with 6 bases left between them. Germline V CDR1 and CDR2: SGHTA, FQGNSA. CDR3 protein: CASSALTDTQYF. For the CDR3, the DNA is TGTGCCAGCAGCGCCTTAACAGATACGCAGTATTTT.

The CDR3 nucleotides read TGTGCCAGCATCCAGGGGAACACCTACAATGAGCAGTTCTTC. It specifies CASIQGNTYNEQFF. This chain uses TRBV28 with TRBJ2-1; D is possibly TRBD1 (6 bases). The germline CDR1 and CDR2 sequences are MDHEN and SYDVKM. V lost 7 bases and J lost 2, with 12 bases in between. The CDR3 has 14 amino acids. Together with reference TRBV28 and TRBJ2-1, the CDR3 gives the full variable domain: DVKVTQSSRYLVKRTGEKVFLECVQDMDHENMFWYRQDPGLGLRLIYFSYDVKMKEKGDIPEGYSVSREKKERFSLILESASTNQTSMYLCASIQGNTYNEQFFGPGTRLTVL.

This clone was recorded only once. This likely traces to a read error, being one base from a far larger clone. The identical CDR3 is also encoded by other nucleotide sequences in the sample. The V gene is TRBV4-2, the J gene TRBJ1-5; no firm D call. Germline lookup yields CDR1 LGHNA and CDR2 YNFKEQ. This CDR3 is built from 15 residues. V was trimmed by 3 bases and J by 2 bases, leaving 11 bases between them. The CDR3 bases are TGTGCCAGCAGCCAGACGGGCGGAGGCAATCAGCCCCAGCATTTT. Translated, it gives CASSQTGGGNQPQHF.

The CDR3 nucleotides read TGTGCCAGCAGGACAGGGGGCTACGAGCAGTACTTC. Its protein is CASRTGGYEQYF. The gene calls are TRBV6-1 and TRBJ2-7; 9 positions agree with TRBD1. Germline V gene sequence: CDR1 MNHNS, CDR2 SASEGT. J gave up 3 bases and V 6 bases, and 0 bases lay outside the gene matches. The CDR3 sequence is 12 residues long.

Points on this clone: One base separates it from a far larger clone, so it is likely a read error. The V and J genes are TRBV5-1 and TRBJ1-3; D ambiguous. CDR3 size: 15 residues. Germline CDR1 reads SGHRS; CDR2 reads YFSETQ. The CDR3 sequence is CASSFNGQTGNNIYF. In DNA, the CDR3 is TGCGCCAGCAGCTTTAATGGGCAAACTGGAAACAACATATATTTT.

Notes on this clone: A far larger clone is a single base away, which makes a read error likely. The chain has TRBV5-1 and TRBJ1-1; D not resolved. The CDR3 loop spans 15 amino acids. Trimming left V 3 bases short and J 6 bases short, with 18 bases between. Germline-derived CDR1 and CDR2 are SGHRS and YFSETQ. The CDR3 DNA reads as TGCGCCAGCAGCTGGGTGGTTGACGGCCTGTCTGAAGCTTTCTTT. Amino acids: CASSWVVDGLSEAFF.

The CDR3 nucleotides are TGTGCCAGCTCACCATCCGGGGGCGAGGGCTATGGCTACACCTTC. Translating it yields CASSPSGGEGYGYTF. The chain carries TRBV18 and TRBJ1-2, with TRBD1 as a possible D gene (6 bases). This CDR3 comprises 15 residues. Germline V lookup: CDR1 KGHSH, CDR2 LQKENI. V was pared by 2 bases and J by 4 bases, with 14 bases between.

This clone was observed a handful of times. The genes are TRBV6-6 and TRBJ2-1; TRBD2 matches 7 bases. There are 15 residues in the CDR3. In germline, CDR1 is MNHNY, CDR2 SVGAGI (reference sequence). The V and J ends lost 5 bases and 0 bases, in that order; junction bases with no gene match: 4. CDR3 amino acids: CASSPLAASYNEQFF. The CDR3 coding sequence is TGTGCCAGCAGTCCTCTAGCGGCCTCCTACAATGAGCAGTTCTTC.

This clone appeared many times. Other DNA sequences in the sample encode the same CDR3. The V call is TRBV5-1, the J call TRBJ2-3, with D tentatively TRBD1 (5 bases). The CDR3 sequence is 15 residues long. Trimming pared 0 bases from V and 4 bases from J, leaving 12 bases between. Germline values: CDR1 SGHRS, CDR2 YFSETQ. CDR3 region: CASSLVGAVSDTQYF. The DNA for the CDR3 is TGCGCCAGCAGCTTGGTAGGGGCCGTATCAGATACGCAGTATTTT.

This chain uses TRBV18 with TRBJ2-7, with D perhaps matching TRBD1 or TRBD2 (5 bases each). This CDR3 has 14 residues. CDR1 and CDR2 from the germline V gene are KGHSH and LQKENI. Trimming took 2 bases from V and 0 from J, leaving 8 bases between them. The CDR3 here is CASSPGTDSYEQYF. In DNA form, the CDR3 reads TGTGCCAGCTCACCAGGGACGGACTCCTACGAGCAGTACTTC.

J is TRBJ2-1 and V is TRBV15, with TRBD2 identical over 7 bases. Trimming removed 8 bases from V and 1 base from J; junction bases left unmatched: 5. The CDR3 length is 14 residues. CDR1 is LNHNV and CDR2 is YYDKDF in the germline V gene (reference sequence). CDR3 protein: CATDQGLSYNEQFF. For the CDR3, the DNA is TGTGCCACCGACCAGGGACTATCCTACAATGAGCAGTTCTTC.

This CDR3 reads CASSEGLAGGGTQYF. The CDR3 nucleotides read TGTGCCAGCAGTGAGGGACTAGCGGGAGGGGGTACGCAGTATTTT. The chain carries TRBV6-1 and TRBJ2-3; 16 bases line up with TRBD2. The CDR3 totals 15 residues. The germline CDR1 and CDR2 sequences are MNHNS and SASEGT. After removal of 3 bases from V and 8 bases from J, the junction contained 2 bases not matched to a gene.

This clone was observed at least ten times. Other DNA sequences from this sample encode an identical CDR3 as well. This chain links TRBV28 with TRBJ2-7, with 7 bases matching TRBD1. Losses at the gene ends were 5 bases for V and 0 bases for J; bases not matched to a gene: 7. Germline values: CDR1 MDHEN, CDR2 SYDVKM. The CDR3 is 15 amino acids. The CDR3 DNA is TGTGCCAGCAGTCCTGTTGACAGGGACTCCTACGAGCAGTACTTC. Residues: CASSPVDRDSYEQYF. The full variable domain, completed using reference TRBV28 and TRBJ2-7, is DVKVTQSSRYLVKRTGEKVFLECVQDMDHENMFWYRQDPGLGLRLIYFSYDVKMKEKGDIPEGYSVSREKKERFSLILESASTNQTSMYLCASSPVDRDSYEQYFGPGTRLTVT.

A single count supports this clone. The chain employs TRBV7-8 and TRBJ1-5; possibly TRBD1 for D (6 bases). The germline V and J ends were trimmed by 5 bases and 5 bases, with 16 bases remaining between them. CDR1 and CDR2 (germline): SGHVS, FQNEAQ. This CDR3 has 15 residues. CDR3 sequence reads: CASSPAGRTDQPQHF. CDR3 in DNA: TGTGCCAGCAGCCCGGCGGGACGGACAGATCAGCCCCAGCATTTT.

V is TRBV30 and J is TRBJ1-2; D is uncertain. V lost 0 bases to trimming and J lost 7 bases, with 9 bases between them. This CDR3 comprises 12 residues. The V gene's germline CDR1 is GTSNPN and CDR2 SVGIG (reference sequence). CDR3 residues: CAWSVTESGYTF. The CDR3 bases are TGTGCCTGGAGTGTAACGGAATCTGGCTACACCTTC.

This chain connects TRBV5-1 to TRBJ1-2; D call uncertain. Germline V gene lookup returns CDR1 SGHRS and CDR2 YFSETQ. The length of the CDR3 is 15 residues. The V gene lost 0 bases and the J gene lost 5 bases, with 14 bases spanning the gap. The CDR3 spells CASSLETGRVYGYTF. DNA for the CDR3: TGCGCCAGCAGCTTGGAGACGGGCAGAGTGTATGGCTACACCTTC.

The rearrangement links TRBV6-1 to TRBJ2-7, with D uncertain. CDR1 MNHNS and CDR2 SASEGT come from the germline V gene. The CDR3 is 14 residues long. V was shortened by 6 bases and J by 0 bases, with 12 bases between the two germline ends. CDR3 loop: CASSPDTNSYEQYF. The CDR3 nucleotides read TGTGCCAGCAGCCCTGACACGAACTCCTACGAGCAGTACTTC.

In this sample, this clone turned up once. Only one base separates this from a far larger clonotype, so it likely reflects a read error. This chain joins TRBV7-2 and TRBJ1-2; no clear D gene. The V gene lost 7 bases and the J gene lost 1 base, with 19 bases spanning the gap. The germline V gene encodes CDR1 SGHTA and CDR2 FQGNSA. The CDR3 loop spans 16 amino acids. The CDR3 DNA reads TGTGCCAGCAACTCCCCCTGGGAGCTGATTAACTATGGCTACACCTTC. Protein sequence: CASNSPWELINYGYTF.

The chain combines TRBV5-1 with TRBJ2-3; a weak D match, TRBD1 (6 bases). Germline V CDR1 and CDR2: SGHRS, YFSETQ. The V end lost 4 bases, the J end lost 9 bases, and 21 bases lay between the germline ends. The CDR3 has 15 residues. CDR3 region: CASSLQTPRQETQYF. DNA of the CDR3: TGCGCCAGCAGCCTACAAACCCCCCGACAGGAGACGCAGTATTTT.